The 26 T cell receptor beta chains in this list originate from one sample, sequenced in a study of blood T cell repertoires in COVID-19. The protocol was immunoSEQ multiplex PCR, while the TCRdb copy is restricted to in-frame clones and leaves out a portion. In the table there are about 150,000 clones, 76% of which are singletons. The sample consisted of peripheral blood. The source is an elderly woman with acute or convalescent COVID-19.

The V and J genes are TRBV5-1 and TRBJ2-2; TRBD1 matches at 7 bases. The CDR3 extends over 16 amino acids. CDR1 SGHRS and CDR2 YFSETQ come from the germline V gene. V dropped 3 bases and J dropped 5; count of bases not matched to a gene: 10. For the CDR3, the DNA is TGCGCCAGCAGCTCATCAACAGGGGAGATAACCGGGGAGCTGTTTTTT. Its protein product is CASSSSTGEITGELFF. Drawing the rest from reference TRBV5-1 and TRBJ2-2, the complete variable domain is KAGVTQTPRYLIKTRGQQVTLSCSPISGHRSVSWYQQTPGQGLQFLFEYFSETQRNKGNFPGRFSGRQFSNSRSEMNVSTLELGDSALYLCASSSSTGEITGELFFGEGSRLTVL.

This chain uses TRBV30 with TRBJ2-1, with D possibly TRBD1 on 6 matching bases. V dropped 4 bases and J dropped 6 bases, with 10 bases sitting between them. Germline assignment: CDR1 GTSNPN and CDR2 SVGIG (reference sequence). This CDR3 region has 12 residues. This chain's CDR3 is CAWTLTGNEQFF. The CDR3 region has the DNA TGTGCCTGGACGCTGACAGGCAATGAGCAGTTCTTC.

In DNA form, the CDR3 reads TGTGCCAGCAGCCAATCCCTCTATGGCTACACCTTC. Its translation: CASSQSLYGYTF. The chain recombines TRBV3-1 (or the pseudogene TRBV3-2) with TRBJ1-2; no reliable D call. The germline CDR1 and CDR2 sequences are LGHDT and YNNKEL (reference sequence). The CDR3 loop spans 12 amino acids. Between the trimmed V and J ends, which lost 2 bases and 4 bases, there was a span of 5 bases.

The chain combines TRBV29-1 with TRBJ2-1; D is uncertain. The V end lost 4 bases, the J end lost 3 bases, and 13 bases lay between the germline ends. The CDR3 contains 14 residues. Germline CDR1 reads SQVTM; CDR2 reads ANQGSEA. The CDR3 region is CSVVGGNYYNEQFF. The DNA for the CDR3 is TGCAGCGTTGTTGGCGGAAACTACTACAATGAGCAGTTCTTC.

The genes are TRBV7-6 and TRBJ2-7, with TRBD1 identical over 8 bases. J gave up 6 bases and V 2 bases, and 6 bases lay outside the gene matches. This CDR3 is built from 14 residues. Germline-derived CDR1 and CDR2 are SGHVS and FNYEAQ. In nucleotides, the CDR3 is TGTGCCAGCAGCTTAACGGGACAGGTCGGCGAGCAGTACTTC. It is translated as CASSLTGQVGEQYF.

This clone was detected a few times. This chain connects TRBV18 to TRBJ2-2; D may be TRBD2 (5 bases). From germline, CDR1 is KGHSH and CDR2 LQKENI. CDR3 size: 14 residues. Trimming took 5 bases from V and 1 from J, leaving 8 bases between them. This CDR3 is CASSAGQNTGELFF. The CDR3 DNA reads TGTGCCAGCTCAGCGGGTCAGAACACCGGGGAGCTGTTTTTT.

The chain carries TRBV5-4 and TRBJ1-2; TRBD1 agrees at 7 bases. V was clipped by 2 bases and J by 4 bases; unmatched bases: 5. The CDR3 is made up of 14 amino acids. Germline V CDR1 and CDR2: SGHNT, YYREEE (reference sequence). The CDR3 loop is CASSLGGLGYGYTF. For the CDR3, the DNA is TGTGCCAGCAGCTTAGGGGGCTTAGGCTATGGCTACACCTTC.

This clone has only a few counts. The chain uses TRBV19 and TRBJ1-5; 8 bases fit TRBD1. CDR3 size: 16 residues. Germline V CDR1 and CDR2: LNHDA, SQIVND (reference sequence). V was clipped by 4 bases and J by 4 bases; unmatched bases: 9. This chain's CDR3 is CASSKRQGTDNQPQHF. DNA of the CDR3: TGTGCCAGTAGTAAACGACAGGGGACGGATAATCAGCCCCAGCATTTT.

The V and J genes are TRBV30 and TRBJ1-2, with D perhaps TRBD1 (6 bases). CDR3 length equals 14 residues. Between the trimmed V and J ends, which lost 2 bases and 5 bases, there was a span of 15 bases. Germline values: CDR1 GTSNPN, CDR2 SVGIG (reference sequence). The CDR3 sequence: CAWSPNTGNYGYTF. The DNA for the CDR3 is TGTGCCTGGAGTCCCAATACAGGGAATTATGGCTACACCTTC.

This clone was detected only once. The rearrangement uses TRBV6-1 and TRBJ2-7; 7 positions agree with TRBD1. This CDR3 is 15 amino acids long. Germline V gives CDR1 MNHNS, CDR2 SASEGT. V shed 0 bases, J shed 1 base, and the junction held 3 bases outside the gene matches. CDR3 protein: CASSEARTGSYEQYF. The CDR3, as DNA: TGTGCCAGCAGTGAAGCGAGGACAGGTTCCTACGAGCAGTACTTC.

The chain joins TRBV9 to TRBJ2-7, with 7 bases aligning to TRBD1. After removal of 0 bases from V and 7 bases from J, the junction contained 7 bases not matched to a gene. The CDR3 is made up of 14 amino acids. Germline assignment: CDR1 SGDLS and CDR2 YYNGEE. CDR3 region: CASSVARQGGEQYF. CDR3 sequence (DNA): TGTGCCAGCAGCGTAGCGAGACAGGGTGGTGAGCAGTACTTC.

This rearrangement joins TRBV18 to TRBJ2-2; D remains unclear. Germline V gene lookup returns CDR1 KGHSH and CDR2 LQKENI. Trimming left V 2 bases short and J 2 bases short, with 6 bases between. CDR3 length equals 14 residues. The CDR3 protein is CASSPEPNTGELFF. CDR3 DNA: TGTGCCAGCTCACCAGAGCCTAACACCGGGGAGCTGTTTTTT.

V is TRBV12-5 and J is TRBJ1-5; TRBD1 is a possible D gene (5 bases). This CDR3 is 14 amino acids long. V dropped 5 bases and J dropped 2 bases, with 10 bases sitting between them. In germline, CDR1 is LGHNT, CDR2 FRNRAP. This CDR3 reads CASGIGGGNQPQHF. As DNA, the CDR3 is TGTGCTAGTGGTATCGGGGGGGGCAATCAGCCCCAGCATTTT.

This clone was observed once. This chain links TRBV27 with TRBJ1-1; D is ambiguous. V gave up 6 bases and J gave up 0 bases, with 14 bases separating them. The CDR3 totals 15 residues. Germline V gene data show CDR1 as MNHEY and CDR2 as SMNVEV (reference sequence). CDR3 sequence reads: CASRSGFRMNTEAFF. The CDR3, as DNA: TGTGCCAGCAGGTCGGGGTTCAGAATGAACACTGAAGCTTTCTTT.

V gene TRBV7-2 combines with J gene TRBJ1-3, with a weak D call TRBD1 (6 bases). This CDR3 comprises 14 residues. Trimming removed 5 bases from V and 4 bases from J, with 12 bases in between. CDR1 is SGHTA, CDR2 FQGNSA, per germline. CDR3 protein: CASSPQGSGNTIYF. The CDR3, as DNA: TGTGCCAGCAGCCCCCAGGGGTCCGGAAACACCATATATTTT.

The chain couples TRBV7-2 to TRBJ1-2; D uncertain. The ends were cut back, 5 bases at V and 3 bases at J, with 13 bases in the middle. Germline CDR1 is SGHTA and CDR2 is FQGNSA. The CDR3 extends over 14 amino acids. The CDR3 nucleotides are TGTGCCAGCAGCCTGGACTGGCAGGACTATGGCTACACCTTC. Protein sequence: CASSLDWQDYGYTF.

The chain couples TRBV5-1 to TRBJ2-3; TRBD2 matches 7 bases. V shed 3 bases, J shed 0 bases, and the junction held 10 bases outside the gene matches. The CDR3 runs to 17 residues. Germline V gene data show CDR1 as SGHRS and CDR2 as YFSETQ. This chain's CDR3 is CASSSRSAGISTDTQYF. As DNA, the CDR3 is TGCGCCAGCAGCTCCCGCTCAGCGGGGATTAGCACAGATACGCAGTATTTT.

The genes are TRBV7-2 and TRBJ1-1, with D possibly TRBD1 on 6 matching bases. The germline V gene encodes CDR1 SGHTA and CDR2 FQGNSA. V dropped 5 bases and J dropped 0 bases, with 13 bases sitting between them. The CDR3 contains 15 residues. This CDR3 reads CASSRTGRMNTEAFF. The CDR3 DNA reads TGTGCCAGCAGCAGAACAGGGCGGATGAACACTGAAGCTTTCTTT.

The rearrangement joins TRBV15 to TRBJ1-3; D unclear. The V end was cut by 1 base, the J end by 0 bases, with 7 bases between. Germline assignment: CDR1 LNHNV and CDR2 YYDKDF (reference sequence). CDR3 size: 15 residues. In DNA, the CDR3 is TGTGCCACCAGCAGAGGAGGGATCTCTGGAAACACCATATATTTT. Encoded protein: CATSRGGISGNTIYF.

The V gene is TRBV3-1 (or the pseudogene TRBV3-2), the J gene TRBJ1-6; 10 nucleotides match TRBD1. The germline gives CDR1 LGHDT, CDR2 YNNKEL (reference sequence). Germline trimming cut 0 bases from V and 6 bases from J; bases unmatched to any gene: 8. CDR3 length equals 18 residues. The CDR3 reads CASSQEGTGAWFNSPLHF. The CDR3 nucleotides are TGTGCCAGCAGCCAAGAAGGGACAGGGGCCTGGTTTAATTCACCCCTCCACTTT.

The V call is TRBV5-6, the J call TRBJ2-5; D is ambiguous. The V end was cut by 1 base, the J end by 5 bases, with 6 bases between. CDR3 size: 12 residues. Germline-derived CDR1 and CDR2 are SGHDT and YYEEEE. The CDR3 sequence is CASSLREETQYF. The DNA of the CDR3 is TGTGCCAGCAGCTTGAGAGAGGAGACCCAGTACTTC.

This clone was counted a single time. A read error may produce the germline difference seen at one junction end. The V call is TRBV6-5, the J call TRBJ2-1, with 8 bases fitting TRBD2. The CDR3 is 14 residues long. Germline loops: CDR1 MNHEY, CDR2 SVGAGI. The CDR3 reads CASKASGGSGEQFF. CDR3 DNA: TGTGCAAGCAAGGCGAGCGGGGGATCCGGGGAGCAGTTCTTC.

The CDR3 spells CASGLVAGRTDTQYF. The CDR3 region has the DNA TGTGCTAGTGGCCTGGTAGCGGGGCGTACAGATACGCAGTATTTT. The chain combines TRBV12-5 with TRBJ2-3, with 8 bases that match TRBD2. Germline CDR1 LGHNT, CDR2 FRNRAP. This CDR3 has 15 residues. J gave up 3 bases and V 6 bases, and 8 bases lay outside the gene matches.

This chain uses TRBV9 with TRBJ2-1; perhaps TRBD2 as D (6 bases). The CDR3 runs to 15 residues. V was pared by 0 bases and J by 8 bases, with 15 bases between. Germline lookup yields CDR1 SGDLS and CDR2 YYNGEE. CDR3 residues: CASSVVPTSRDEQFF. For the CDR3, the DNA is TGTGCCAGCAGCGTAGTGCCGACTAGTCGCGATGAGCAGTTCTTC.

The chain employs TRBV7-2 and TRBJ2-1; TRBD2 aligns across 11 bases. Germline CDR1 and CDR2: SGHTA and FQGNSA. J gave up 7 bases and V 5 bases, and 7 bases lay outside the gene matches. There are 15 residues in the CDR3. CDR3: CASSNSGGASNEQFF. CDR3 DNA sequence: TGTGCCAGCAGCAATAGCGGGGGGGCGTCAAATGAGCAGTTCTTC.

V gene TRBV28 combines with J gene TRBJ1-5, with TRBD1 identical over 7 bases. The length of the CDR3 is 15 residues. CDR1 and CDR2 (germline): MDHEN, SYDVKM. V lost 4 bases and J lost 9; bases outside the gene matches: 12. The CDR3 nucleotides read TGTGCCAGCAGTTATCCTGGGACAGTTACCCGGCCCCAGCATTTT. It is translated as CASSYPGTVTRPQHF.